Reported below is one T cell receptor (beta chain). This entry belongs to a study of cytomegalovirus exposure and HLA in healthy donors. At collection, donors were nominally healthy, but unrecorded immune exposures were probable. Researchers ran the PCR with 60 Vbeta and 13 Jbeta primers. Measured with immunoSEQ multiplex PCR; TCRdb has only the in-frame clones, and not every one. Among about 98,000 clones listed, about 70% were seen once. Germline loops: CDR1 SGHRS, CDR2 YFSETQ. The CDR3 consists of 18 residues. V shed 0 bases and J shed 0 bases, with 16 bases lying between them. This sequence was found in a human donor in good health. The chain combines TRBV5-1 with TRBJ2-1; D remains unclear. The sample consisted of PBMCs. The DNA for the CDR3 is TGCGCCAGCAGCTTGGCCGTTGCAGGTCCTGGCTCCTACAATGAGCAGTTCTTC. Translated: CASSLAVAGPGSYNEQFF.